This TCR beta chain was recorded in a study of shared clonotypes between healthy human individuals. V was pared by 0 bases and J by 4 bases, with 15 bases between. The CDR3 extends over 15 amino acids. From germline, CDR1 is GTSNPN and CDR2 SVGIG (reference sequence). Study results and limitations: Compared with clonotypes that all four donors shared, non-shared clonotypes had lower generation probabilities. Estimated richness was generally greater in naive than memory subsets.

TCRdb keeps only in-frame clones here, not all; method: immunoSEQ multiplex PCR. The profile shows over a million clones, 95% to 99% of them singletons. Comment on this clone: The antigen remains unidentified.

Recent vaccinations or acute infections were absent in the healthy HIV-negative adult donors. This receptor was obtained from a man aged 25 to 40 in good health. The V gene is TRBV30, the J gene TRBJ2-5, with D possibly matching TRBD1 (6 bases). The specimen was naive CD4+ T cells sorted from blood. The subset was: CD45RA+ positively selected. The CDR3 DNA reads as TGTGCCTGGAGTGTCGGACAAACAGGGACAGAGACCCAGTACTTC. Translating it yields CAWSVGQTGTETQYF.